The 12 T cell receptor beta chains reported below all come from one sample, sequenced in a study of cytomegalovirus exposure and HLA in healthy donors. PCR used 60 Vbeta primers and 13 Jbeta primers. The protocol was immunoSEQ multiplex PCR, while the TCRdb copy is restricted to in-frame clones and leaves out a portion. This sample yields 100,000 to 140,000 clones, of which roughly 87% are seen a single time; roughly 2.5% belongs to the top ten. Sequenced input: PBMCs. Every receptor here comes from a man aged 25-45 years in good health and CMV-seropositive.

This clone occurred once. The chain recombines TRBV7-9 with TRBJ1-6; D may be TRBD1 (6 bases). The germline CDR1 and CDR2 sequences are SEHNR and FQNEAQ (reference sequence). This CDR3 has 15 amino acids. V shed 5 bases and J shed 3 bases, with 11 bases lying between them. CDR3 DNA: TGTGCCAGCAGCCGCCGGGACATCTATAATTCACCCCTCCACTTT. This gives the protein CASSRRDIYNSPLHF.

The chain carries TRBV7-6 and TRBJ2-2, with D perhaps TRBD2 (5 bases). V lost 2 bases, J lost 1 base, and 11 bases lay in between. From germline, CDR1 is SGHVS and CDR2 FNYEAQ. The CDR3 runs to 16 residues. The CDR3 region has the DNA TGTGCCAGCAGCTTAAATCCCGGACTGAACACCGGGGAGCTGTTTTTT. Translated, it gives CASSLNPGLNTGELFF.

This rearrangement joins TRBV10-1 to TRBJ2-1, with 11 bases identical to TRBD2. The V gene's germline CDR1 is WNHNN and CDR2 SYGVQD (reference sequence). The V segment lost 2 bases and the J segment 4 bases; nucleotides outside the gene matches: 4. The CDR3 runs 16 residues. The CDR3, as DNA: TGCGCCAGCAGTGAGCCTACTAGCGGGGGATACAATGAGCAGTTCTTC. Its protein product is CASSEPTSGGYNEQFF.

CDR3 amino acids: CASSEFRTGGYEQYF. In DNA, the CDR3 is TGTGCCAGCAGTGAATTTAGGACAGGGGGCTACGAGCAGTACTTC. The V call is TRBV2, the J call TRBJ2-7; TRBD1 aligns across 10 bases. The CDR3 runs 15 residues. V lost 2 bases and J lost 3; bases outside the gene matches: 4. Per germline, CDR1 SNHLY and CDR2 FYNNEI.

The V gene is TRBV2, the J gene TRBJ2-2; TRBD2 agrees at 16 bases. Germline values: CDR1 SNHLY, CDR2 FYNNEI. The ends lost 7 bases at V and 5 bases at J; junction bases unmatched: 4. CDR3 length: 16 residues. The CDR3 DNA reads as TGTGCCAGCAAACCGGGACTAGCGGGGGGGACCGGGGAGCTGTTTTTT. Translating gives CASKPGLAGGTGELFF.

This clone was detected only once. This chain links TRBV2 with TRBJ1-6, with D tentatively TRBD1 (6 bases). Per germline, CDR1 SNHLY and CDR2 FYNNEI. This CDR3 has 14 amino acids. V was trimmed by 10 bases and J by 9 bases, leaving 19 bases between them. CDR3 protein: CATSGVAIGSPLHF. The CDR3 nucleotides are TGTGCCACCTCAGGGGTGGCAATAGGTTCACCCCTCCACTTT.

The chain links TRBV5-4 to TRBJ2-7; 10 bases map to TRBD2. The V gene's germline CDR1 is SGHNT and CDR2 YYREEE (reference sequence). The CDR3 sequence is 15 residues long. J was trimmed by 3 bases and V by 4 bases; bases with no gene match: 7. In nucleotides, the CDR3 is TGTGCCAGCAGCATTGGACTAGCGGAAAGCTACGAGCAGTACTTC. Protein sequence: CASSIGLAESYEQYF.

The genes are TRBV6-5 and TRBJ1-1; a possible D gene is TRBD1 (5 bases). From germline, CDR1 is MNHEY and CDR2 SVGAGI. CDR3 length: 16 residues. With 4 bases removed from V and 0 bases from J, the gap between germline ends came to 15 bases. This CDR3 is CASSSGGIDMNTEAFF. DNA of the CDR3: TGTGCCAGCAGTTCGGGGGGGATTGATATGAACACTGAAGCTTTCTTT.

This chain joins TRBV7-9 and TRBJ1-2; weak D call: TRBD1 (5 bases). Germline-derived CDR1 and CDR2 are SEHNR and FQNEAQ (reference sequence). The CDR3 has 14 residues. Trimming shortened V by 6 bases and J by 6 bases, and 17 bases separated the two germline ends. Here the CDR3 DNA reads TGTGCCAGCAGTTGGGGAGGGGCTCTCGATGGCTACACCTTC. Protein product: CASSWGGALDGYTF.

J is TRBJ2-5 and V is TRBV5-5; 10 nucleotides match TRBD2. Trimming cost V 0 bases and J 1 base; bases outside gene matches: 3. The germline gives CDR1 SGHKS, CDR2 YYEKEE (reference sequence). The CDR3 is 16 amino acids. The CDR3 is CASSLAPSGGQETQYF. The CDR3 DNA is TGTGCCAGCAGCTTGGCGCCTAGCGGGGGCCAAGAGACCCAGTACTTC.

This clone was counted between two and nine times. The rearrangement links TRBV2 to TRBJ2-2; weak D call: TRBD1 (6 bases). The CDR3 loop spans 14 amino acids. The germline CDR1 and CDR2 sequences are SNHLY and FYNNEI. The CDR3 spells CASYGQINTGELFF. In DNA, the CDR3 is TGTGCGTCTTATGGACAGATTAACACCGGGGAGCTGTTTTTT.

DNA of the CDR3: TGTGCCAGCAGCTCAAGGACTAGCGAGAGCACAGATACGCAGTATTTT. Translated, it gives CASSSRTSESTDTQYF. The chain carries TRBV7-9 and TRBJ2-3; 9 bases are a match to TRBD2. The germline V gene encodes CDR1 SEHNR and CDR2 FQNEAQ (reference sequence). The ends lost 4 bases at V and 0 bases at J; junction bases unmatched: 5. This CDR3 spans 16 amino acids. Full variable domain (rest looked up from reference TRBV7-9 and TRBJ2-3): DTGVSQNPRHKITKRGQNVTFRCDPISEHNRLYWYRQTLGQGPEFLTYFQNEAQLEKSRLLSDRFSAERPKGSFSTLEIQRTEQGDSAMYLCASSSRTSESTDTQYFGPGTRLTVL.